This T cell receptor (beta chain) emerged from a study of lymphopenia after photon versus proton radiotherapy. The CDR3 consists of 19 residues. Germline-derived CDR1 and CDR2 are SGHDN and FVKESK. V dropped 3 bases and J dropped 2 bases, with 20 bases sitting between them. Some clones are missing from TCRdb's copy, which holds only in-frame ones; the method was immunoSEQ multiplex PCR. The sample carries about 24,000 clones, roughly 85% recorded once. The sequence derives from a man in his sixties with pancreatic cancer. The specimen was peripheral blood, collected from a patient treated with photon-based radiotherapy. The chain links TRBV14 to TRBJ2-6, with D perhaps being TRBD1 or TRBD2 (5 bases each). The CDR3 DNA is TGTGCCAGCAGCCATAACCGGGGCAGGGTAAGGCCTGGGGCCAACGTCCTGACTTTC. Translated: CASSHNRGRVRPGANVLTF. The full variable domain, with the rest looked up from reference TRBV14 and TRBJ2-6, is EAGVTQFPSHSVIEKGQTVTLRCDPISGHDNLYWYRRVMGKEIKFLLHFVKESKQDESGMPNNRFLAERTGGTYSTLKVQPAELEDSGVYFCASSHNRGRVRPGANVLTFGAGSRLTVL.